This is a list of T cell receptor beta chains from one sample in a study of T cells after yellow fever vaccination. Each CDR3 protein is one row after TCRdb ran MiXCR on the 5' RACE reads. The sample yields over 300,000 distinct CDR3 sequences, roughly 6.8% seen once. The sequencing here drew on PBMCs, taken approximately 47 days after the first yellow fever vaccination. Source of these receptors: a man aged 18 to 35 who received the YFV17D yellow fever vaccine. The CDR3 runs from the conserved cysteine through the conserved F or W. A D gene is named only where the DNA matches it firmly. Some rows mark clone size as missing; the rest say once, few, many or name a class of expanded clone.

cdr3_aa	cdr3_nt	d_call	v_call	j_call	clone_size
CSATRLAGGTNEQFF	TGCAGTGCTACACGACTAGCGGGGGGGACAAATGAGCAGTTCTTC	TRBD2	TRBV20-1	TRBJ2-1	-
CASSMYGAFTDTQYF	TGTGCCAGTAGTATGTACGGGGCCTTCACAGATACGCAGTATTTT	-	TRBV19	TRBJ2-3	many
CASSLAGGTSLSSGNTIYF	TGTGCCAGCAGCTTGGCCGGCGGTACCTCCCTGAGCTCTGGAAACACCATATATTTT	-	TRBV5-4	TRBJ1-3	few
CASTSSYSNQPQHF	TGTGCCAGCACAAGCAGTTATAGCAATCAGCCCCAGCATTTT	-	TRBV6-2/TRBV6-3	TRBJ1-5	-
CASSLTSGGVSEQYF	TGTGCCAGCAGTCTAACTAGCGGGGGGGTCTCCGAGCAGTACTTC	TRBD2	TRBV12-3/TRBV12-4	TRBJ2-7	-
CASSQDRTAEGHQPQHF	TGTGCCAGCAGCCAAGACCGGACAGCGGAGGGCCATCAGCCCCAGCATTTT	-	TRBV14	TRBJ1-5	few
CASSLSVTYSNQPQHF	TGTGCCAGCAGTTTAAGTGTCACGTATAGCAATCAGCCCCAGCATTTT	-	TRBV27	TRBJ1-5	few
CASSPGSYAGELFF	TGTGCCAGCAGCCCCGGTAGTTACGCCGGGGAGCTGTTTTTT	-	TRBV12-3/TRBV12-4	TRBJ2-2	-
CATRSRLDTGELFF	TGTGCCACCAGGTCTAGGCTGGACACCGGGGAGCTGTTTTTT	-	TRBV24-1	TRBJ2-2	many
CASSSLAGTETQYF	TGTGCCAGCAGCTCGTTAGCGGGGACGGAGACCCAGTACTTC	TRBD2	TRBV11-2	TRBJ2-5	few
CASSGAGSNQPQHF	TGTGCCAGCAGCGGTGCAGGCTCTAATCAGCCCCAGCATTTT	-	TRBV11-2	TRBJ1-5	many
CASSPSARGNEQFF	TGTGCCAGCAGCCCCTCGGCGCGGGGCAATGAGCAGTTCTTC	-	TRBV7-3	TRBJ2-1	few
CASSHDLAGGQETQYF	TGTGCCAGCAGCCATGATCTAGCGGGGGGACAAGAGACCCAGTACTTC	TRBD2	TRBV4-2	TRBJ2-5	-
CASSPGLKRKHTEAFF	TGTGCCAGCTCACCCGGTCTCAAACGAAAGCACACTGAAGCTTTCTTT	-	TRBV18	TRBJ1-1	few
CASSLDTIRARMGGYTF	TGTGCCAGCAGCTTGGACACCATACGAGCAAGAATGGGCGGCTACACCTTC	-	TRBV5-5	TRBJ1-2	few
CASRQTGYTGELFF	TGTGCCAGCAGACAAACAGGGTACACCGGGGAGCTGTTTTTT	-	TRBV6-1	TRBJ2-2	-
CASGSGHSTDTQYF	TGTGCCAGCGGTTCGGGACACTCCACAGATACGCAGTATTTT	-	TRBV5-8	TRBJ2-3	few
CASSPTSGGPQGTDTQYF	TGTGCCAGCTCACCAACTAGCGGGGGACCCCAGGGCACAGATACGCAGTATTTT	TRBD2	TRBV18	TRBJ2-3	few
CASSVADWQGETQYF	TGTGCCAGCAGCGTAGCTGATTGGCAGGGGGAGACCCAGTACTTC	-	TRBV9	TRBJ2-5	few
CASSIDRFYGDPNTGELFF	TGTGCCAGTAGTATAGATCGATTCTACGGGGACCCGAACACCGGGGAGCTGTTTTTT	-	TRBV19	TRBJ2-2	-
CASRRGQDLETQYF	TGTGCCAGCAGGAGGGGACAGGACCTAGAGACCCAGTACTTC	TRBD1	TRBV6-2/TRBV6-3	TRBJ2-5	-
CASSELGRPHSGNTIYF	TGTGCCAGCAGTGAATTGGGCAGGCCCCACTCTGGAAACACCATATATTTT	-	TRBV25-1	TRBJ1-3	few
CASTGVLVDTQYF	TGTGCCAGTACAGGGGTTTTAGTAGATACGCAGTATTTT	TRBD1	TRBV12-3/TRBV12-4	TRBJ2-3	many
CASSEGLGEQYF	TGTGCCAGCAGTGAGGGCTTGGGCGAGCAGTACTTC	-	TRBV2	TRBJ2-7	few
CASRQNTGELFF	TGTGCCAGCAGACAGAACACCGGGGAGCTGTTTTTT	-	TRBV6-5	TRBJ2-2	-
CASSPNSRRGGRVTEAFF	TGTGCCAGCAGTCCCAATTCTAGGAGAGGTGGGCGAGTCACTGAAGCTTTCTTT	-	TRBV12-3/TRBV12-4	TRBJ1-1	-
CASSLGGNGNTIYF	TGCGCCAGCAGCTTGGGGGGGAATGGAAACACCATATATTTT	-	TRBV5-1	TRBJ1-3	few
CASSTVKGDQPQHF	TGTGCCAGTAGTACAGTCAAGGGAGATCAGCCCCAGCATTTT	-	TRBV19	TRBJ1-5	few
CASSQGEVWQPQHF	TGTGCCAGCAGCCAAGGGGAGGTCTGGCAGCCCCAGCATTTT	-	TRBV3-1	TRBJ1-5	many
CATSESGTGSNEQFF	TGTGCCACCAGTGAATCCGGGACAGGGTCCAATGAGCAGTTCTTC	TRBD1	TRBV24-1	TRBJ2-1	-
CASSLPGGRTDTQYF	TGTGCCAGCAGTTTGCCCGGGGGCCGCACAGATACGCAGTATTTT	-	TRBV7-9	TRBJ2-3	-
CASSAGEPYNEQFF	TGCGCCAGCAGCGCAGGCGAACCCTACAATGAGCAGTTCTTC	-	TRBV5-1	TRBJ2-1	-
CASSQTWGQETQYF	TGCGCCAGCAGCCAGACGTGGGGCCAAGAGACCCAGTACTTC	-	TRBV5-1	TRBJ2-5	many
CTSSQRLERGTIAEAQYF	TGCACCAGCAGCCAACGACTAGAGCGGGGGACGATCGCAGAGGCCCAGTACTTC	-	TRBV1	TRBJ2-5	-
CASSTTRRNEQFF	TGTGCCAGCAGTACTACTAGGAGGAATGAGCAGTTCTTC	-	TRBV12-3/TRBV12-4	TRBJ2-1	few
CASSPEQGGSGGYTF	TGTGCCAGCAGCCCAGAACAGGGGGGTAGTGGTGGCTACACCTTC	TRBD1	TRBV7-2	TRBJ1-2	many
CASSGSGQPGNTIYF	TGTGCCAGCAGCGGTTCGGGACAACCTGGAAACACCATATATTTT	-	TRBV9	TRBJ1-3	-
CASKGTLSYNEQFF	TGTGCCAGCAAAGGGACCCTCTCCTACAATGAGCAGTTCTTC	-	TRBV2	TRBJ2-1	-
CASSLRRGGALVSDTQYF	TGCGCCAGCAGCCTCCGCCGTGGGGGGGCCCTGGTATCGGATACGCAGTATTTT	-	TRBV5-1	TRBJ2-3	many
CSARASGGAARINEQFF	TGCAGTGCACGCGCTAGCGGGGGGGCCGCTAGGATCAATGAGCAGTTCTTC	TRBD2	TRBV20-1	TRBJ2-1	few
CSARFQTDTQYF	TGCAGTGCTAGATTCCAGACAGATACGCAGTATTTT	-	TRBV20-1	TRBJ2-3	-
CAWSVMGPDNEQFF	TGTGCCTGGAGTGTAATGGGTCCTGACAATGAGCAGTTCTTC	-	TRBV30	TRBJ2-1	few
CASTPGSSNQPQHF	TGTGCCAGTACCCCAGGGTCGAGCAATCAGCCCCAGCATTTT	-	TRBV19	TRBJ1-5	-
CASSSETPRQETQYF	TGTGCCAGCAGCTCAGAGACCCCAAGACAAGAGACCCAGTACTTC	-	TRBV7-8	TRBJ2-5	few
CSVEGPGANTGELFF	TGCAGCGTTGAAGGCCCAGGGGCGAACACCGGGGAGCTGTTTTTT	-	TRBV29-1	TRBJ2-2	many
CASSQEKPGQGALARNSPLHF	TGCGCCAGCAGCCAAGAGAAACCGGGACAGGGGGCTTTGGCCCGTAATTCACCCCTCCACTTT	TRBD1	TRBV4-1	TRBJ1-6	-
CAGAGALRNEQFF	TGTGCCGGGGCGGGGGCCCTCCGCAATGAGCAGTTCTTC	-	TRBV6-6	TRBJ2-1	few
CASSQGPGLASYQETQYF	TGCGCCAGCAGCCAAGGCCCGGGACTAGCGTCGTACCAAGAGACCCAGTACTTC	TRBD2	TRBV4-3	TRBJ2-5	-